The 17 T cell receptor beta chains reported below all come from one sample, sequenced in a study of T cells in localized non-small cell lung cancer. Generated by immunoSEQ multiplex PCR, the TCRdb table keeps only in-frame clones and is missing some. The table shows under 2,000 clones, with over 20% occurring only once. The sample here was lung tumor tissue, taken before any cancer treatment. These receptors were taken from a male donor aged 60 or older with stage I lung adenocarcinoma.

The chain employs TRBV30 and TRBJ1-5; D is possibly TRBD1 (5 bases). V was cut by 1 base and J by 3 bases, with 10 bases left in between. This CDR3 is 14 amino acids long. Looked up from germline, CDR1 is GTSNPN and CDR2 is SVGIG (reference sequence). For the CDR3, the DNA is TGTGCCTGGAGTGCGAACAGGCCCAATCAGCCCCAGCATTTT. Encoded protein: CAWSANRPNQPQHF.

The gene calls are TRBV6-7 and TRBJ1-1; D is perhaps TRBD1 (6 bases). TRBV6-7 is recorded as an ORF, its role being uncertain. The CDR3 consists of 15 residues. V was shortened by 5 bases and J by 4 bases, with 17 bases between the two germline ends. The CDR3 coding sequence is TGTGCCAGCAGTCTCAGGGGCCCCTCAGGCACTGAAGCTTTCTTT. Its protein is CASSLRGPSGTEAFF.

By frequency in the sample, this clone is medium-sized. The V and J genes are TRBV11-3 and TRBJ2-2; 7 nucleotides line up with TRBD1. The CDR3 is 15 amino acids. Trimming at V came to 5 bases and at J to 3 bases, leaving 6 bases not matched to a gene. In germline, CDR1 is SGHNT, CDR2 YENEEA. The CDR3 DNA sequence: TGTGCCAGCAGCAAACCGGGACAGTACACCGGGGAGCTGTTTTTT. Its protein product is CASSKPGQYTGELFF.

This clone was recorded a few times. The chain combines TRBV5-1 with TRBJ2-1; 9 nucleotides agree with TRBD2. Germline loops: CDR1 SGHRS, CDR2 YFSETQ. The junction had 2 bases not matched to a gene; V was cut back by 3 bases and J by 4 bases. The CDR3 is 14 residues long. In DNA form, the CDR3 reads TGCGCCAGCAGCTGGGCGGGGGGGTACAATGAGCAGTTCTTC. Translation: CASSWAGGYNEQFF.

This chain joins TRBV19 and TRBJ2-2; D gene unclear. CDR3 length: 13 amino acids. The ends were cut back, 7 bases at V and 1 base at J, with 7 bases in the middle. Germline V gives CDR1 LNHDA, CDR2 SQIVND (reference sequence). CDR3 in DNA: TGTGCCAGTATGCTAGGGAACACCGGGGAGCTGTTTTTT. Translation: CASMLGNTGELFF.

This clone was seen a handful of times. The chain combines TRBV15 with TRBJ2-7; maybe TRBD2 (7 bases). The germline CDR1 and CDR2 sequences are LNHNV and YYDKDF (reference sequence). The CDR3 spans 15 residues. Trimming took off 0 bases at V and 1 base at J, with 10 bases between the two ends. The CDR3 nucleotides are TGTGCCACCAGCAGAGAAGGGGGGGCTTCCTACGAGCAGTACTTC. It is translated as CATSREGGASYEQYF.

V usage is TRBV14 and J usage is TRBJ2-1; TRBD1 matches at 9 bases. This CDR3 has 13 amino acids. V lost 6 bases, J lost 9 bases, and 6 bases stayed unmatched. CDR1 SGHDN and CDR2 FVKESK come from the germline V gene. CDR3 in amino acids: CASRSTGGSEQFF. CDR3 in DNA: TGTGCCAGCAGGAGTACAGGGGGCAGTGAGCAGTTCTTC.

This clone was seen a handful of times. V and J are TRBV19 and TRBJ2-7; the match to TRBD2 covers 7 bases. The germline V gene encodes CDR1 LNHDA and CDR2 SQIVND (reference sequence). Unmatched junction bases numbered 4, after V lost 6 bases and J lost 2 bases. The CDR3 consists of 13 residues. The CDR3 protein is CASSSGEAYEQYF. CDR3 bases: TGTGCCAGTAGCAGCGGGGAAGCCTACGAGCAGTACTTC.

The gene calls are TRBV11-3 and TRBJ2-1; 9 positions match TRBD2. There are 16 residues in the CDR3. V lost 5 bases to trimming and J lost 6 bases; unmatched junction nucleotides: 11. CDR1 and CDR2 (germline): SGHNT, YENEEA. This CDR3 reads CASSPTGLAGPNEQFF. The DNA of the CDR3 is TGTGCCAGCAGCCCGACAGGGCTAGCGGGGCCCAATGAGCAGTTCTTC.

The chain combines TRBV30 with TRBJ1-4; D might be TRBD1 (5 bases). CDR1 and CDR2 (germline): GTSNPN, SVGIG (reference sequence). The CDR3 length is 14 residues. Trimming left V 5 bases short and J 1 base short, with 11 bases between. The CDR3 DNA sequence: TGTGCCTGGGGCCGGGGCGGAACTAATGAAAAACTGTTTTTT. This translates into CAWGRGGTNEKLFF.

This chain connects TRBV11-3 to TRBJ2-1; tentatively, D is TRBD1 (5 bases). The CDR3 spans 14 residues. Germline lookup yields CDR1 SGHNT and CDR2 YENEEA. Trimming removed 2 bases at V and 5 bases at J, with 10 bases between. The CDR3 DNA is TGTGCCAGCAGCTTAATACAGGCCCACAATGAGCAGTTCTTC. Translation: CASSLIQAHNEQFF. Full variable domain (rest looked up from reference TRBV11-3 and TRBJ2-1): EAGVVQSPRYKIIEKKQPVAFWCNPISGHNTLYWYLQNLGQGPELLIRYENEEAVDDSQLPKDRFSAERLKGVDSTLKIQPAELGDSAVYLCASSLIQAHNEQFFGPGTRLTVL.

This chain connects TRBV11-3 to TRBJ2-2; 9 nucleotides align to TRBD1. The J segment lost 1 base and the V segment lost 3 bases, leaving 0 bases of the junction unmatched. The CDR3 is made up of 15 amino acids. Per germline, CDR1 SGHNT and CDR2 YENEEA. The CDR3 sequence is CASSLGQGNTGELFF. DNA for the CDR3: TGTGCCAGCAGCTTGGGACAGGGGAACACCGGGGAGCTGTTTTTT. The full variable domain, completed using reference TRBV11-3 and TRBJ2-2, is EAGVVQSPRYKIIEKKQPVAFWCNPISGHNTLYWYLQNLGQGPELLIRYENEEAVDDSQLPKDRFSAERLKGVDSTLKIQPAELGDSAVYLCASSLGQGNTGELFFGEGSRLTVL.

CDR3 sequence reads: CASSLVLGAGANVLTF. The DNA for the CDR3 is TGTGCCAGCAGCTTGGTTCTGGGAGCAGGGGCCAACGTCCTGACTTTC. The V gene is TRBV11-3, the J gene TRBJ2-6; D is possibly TRBD2 (5 bases). V gave up 3 bases and J gave up 4 bases, with 13 bases separating them. Looked up from germline, CDR1 is SGHNT and CDR2 is YENEEA. There are 16 residues in the CDR3.

This clone was counted between two and nine times. The chain recombines TRBV30 with TRBJ2-6; 7 bases are a match to TRBD2. Germline loops: CDR1 GTSNPN, CDR2 SVGIG (reference sequence). V shed 0 bases, J shed 4 bases, and the junction held 6 bases outside the gene matches. The CDR3 spans 16 residues. CDR3 sequence reads: CAWSVPGGNGANVLTF. The CDR3 DNA follows: TGTGCCTGGAGTGTACCCGGGGGGAACGGGGCCAACGTCCTGACTTTC.

This rearrangement joins TRBV6-8 to TRBJ1-1; 7 nucleotides align to TRBD1. Germline lookup yields CDR1 MNHGY and CDR2 SAAAGT. J lost 7 bases, V lost 6 bases, and 5 bases had no gene match. The CDR3 spans 12 residues. CDR3 nucleotides: TGTGCCAGCAGGGGACAGTTTCTTGAAGCTTTCTTT. Residues: CASRGQFLEAFF.

The rearrangement joins TRBV5-1 to TRBJ2-5; the D call may be TRBD1 or TRBD2 (5 bases each). V dropped 6 bases and J dropped 5 bases, with 20 bases sitting between them. CDR1 is SGHRS and CDR2 is YFSETQ in the germline V gene. CDR3 length: 15 amino acids. The CDR3 reads CASTWGGTSEETQYF. CDR3 sequence (DNA): TGCGCCAGCACTTGGGGTGGGACCAGCGAGGAGACCCAGTACTTC.

This clone has only a few counts. The genes are TRBV9 and TRBJ2-7; unclear D gene. Germline V gene data show CDR1 as SGDLS and CDR2 as YYNGEE. The CDR3 covers 13 residues. The V end was cut by 5 bases, the J end by 0 bases, with 9 bases between. The CDR3 nucleotides read TGTGCCAGCAGTGCTCGGAGCTCCTACGAGCAGTACTTC. This sequence encodes CASSARSSYEQYF.